Listed here are 16 T cell receptor beta chains from one sample, sequenced in a study of T cell changes during pregnancy in multiple sclerosis. Method: immunoSEQ multiplex PCR; TCRdb's copy keeps in-frame clones and lacks some. The sample includes about 100,000 clones, 90% seen only once; the top ten take approximately 0.8%. The specimen comprised peripheral blood, sampled in the second trimester of pregnancy. The receptors come from a female donor in good health, enrolled as a control in a pregnancy study.

This chain links TRBV7-2 with TRBJ2-7; 7 bases are shared with TRBD2. The CDR3 loop spans 16 amino acids. The V gene's germline CDR1 is SGHTA and CDR2 FQGNSA. V shed 1 base and J 2 bases; nucleotides not matched to a gene: 8. CDR3 protein: CASSLGGWGGTYEQYF. CDR3 sequence (DNA): TGTGCCAGCAGCTTAGGGGGGTGGGGAGGGACCTACGAGCAGTACTTC.

The chain couples TRBV9 to TRBJ2-1; 14 bases fit TRBD2. Germline CDR1 SGDLS, CDR2 YYNGEE. This CDR3 has 16 residues. Trimming took 4 bases from V and 8 from J; bases not matched to a gene: 8. The CDR3 sequence: CASSRSPGLAGDEQFF. The CDR3 region has the DNA TGTGCCAGCAGCAGATCCCCGGGACTAGCGGGAGATGAGCAGTTCTTC.

The chain couples TRBV5-4 to TRBJ1-1; D ambiguous. CDR3 length equals 11 residues. From germline, CDR1 is SGHNT and CDR2 YYREEE (reference sequence). V dropped 5 bases and J dropped 7 bases, with 9 bases sitting between them. The CDR3 reads CASRLGSEAFF. Written as DNA, the CDR3 is TGTGCCAGCAGGCTGGGGAGTGAAGCTTTCTTT.

This chain joins TRBV6-4 and TRBJ1-1, with TRBD1 as a possible D gene (6 bases). The CDR3 has 14 residues. Deletions cut 6 bases from V and 1 base from J, with 12 bases between. The germline V gene has CDR1 MRHNA and CDR2 SNTAGT. CDR3 nucleotide sequence: TGTGCCAGCAGGTCAGGGGCCTCGAACACTGAAGCTTTCTTT. Translation: CASRSGASNTEAFF.

The genes are TRBV7-2 and TRBJ1-5; 8 bases match TRBD1. The length of the CDR3 is 15 residues. Germline loops: CDR1 SGHTA, CDR2 FQGNSA. V lost 2 bases and J lost 10; bases outside the gene matches: 10. The CDR3 spells CASSLIATGQGPQHF. As DNA, the CDR3 is TGTGCCAGCAGCTTAATTGCAACAGGACAGGGACCCCAGCATTTT.

This chain connects TRBV28 to TRBJ2-2, with 10 bases identical to TRBD2. The CDR3 covers 15 residues. Germline V gives CDR1 MDHEN, CDR2 SYDVKM. Trimming removed 3 bases from V and 3 bases from J; junction bases left unmatched: 1. CDR3 sequence: CASSLLAGDTGELFF. DNA of the CDR3: TGTGCCAGCAGTTTGCTAGCGGGGGACACCGGGGAGCTGTTTTTT.

The rearrangement links TRBV4-2 to TRBJ2-1, with TRBD1 as a possible D gene (6 bases). Trimming took off 4 bases at V and 9 bases at J, with 13 bases between the two ends. The germline CDR1 and CDR2 sequences are LGHNA and YNFKEQ. The CDR3 length is 13 residues. The CDR3 reads CASSPPRRGEQFF. In nucleotides, the CDR3 is TGTGCCAGCAGCCCGCCCCGCAGGGGTGAGCAGTTCTTC.

V gene TRBV16 combines with J gene TRBJ2-7; TRBD2 matches at 9 bases. The ends lost 0 bases at V and 4 bases at J; junction bases unmatched: 7. CDR3 length equals 16 residues. Germline values: CDR1 KGHSY, CDR2 FQNENV. The DNA for the CDR3 is TGTGCCAGCAGCCAATCGCTAGCGGGACGGGGGTACGAGCAGTACTTC. Its protein is CASSQSLAGRGYEQYF.

The V and J genes are TRBV11-2 and TRBJ2-5, with D tentatively TRBD2 (5 bases). Per the germline V gene, CDR1 is SGHAT and CDR2 is FQNNGV. The CDR3 is 15 residues long. Trimming removed 5 bases at V and 5 bases at J, with 18 bases between. Here the CDR3 DNA reads TGTGCCAGCAGCCCCGGTTCTACGGGGTCGGAGACCCAGTACTTC. Its protein product is CASSPGSTGSETQYF. Drawing the rest from reference TRBV11-2 and TRBJ2-5, the complete variable domain is EAGVAQSPRYKIIEKRQSVAFWCNPISGHATLYWYQQILGQGPKLLIQFQNNGVVDDSQLPKDRFSAERLKGVDSTLKIQPAKLEDSAVYLCASSPGSTGSETQYFGPGTRLLVL.

V usage is TRBV10-3 and J usage is TRBJ2-3, with 11 bases fitting TRBD2. Germline V gene lookup returns CDR1 ENHRY and CDR2 SYGVKD. V was clipped by 8 bases and J by 2 bases; unmatched bases: 6. The CDR3 is 15 residues long. CDR3 bases: TGTGCCATCGGGAGTAGCGGGAGGGCCACAGATACGCAGTATTTT. Translated: CAIGSSGRATDTQYF.

This chain uses TRBV6-1 with TRBJ1-5; D gene unclear. The CDR3 totals 18 residues. V lost 0 bases, J lost 0 bases, and 15 bases lay in between. The germline V gene encodes CDR1 MNHNS and CDR2 SASEGT. This CDR3 reads CASSEADEVVYSNQPQHF. CDR3 DNA sequence: TGTGCCAGCAGTGAAGCTGACGAGGTGGTCTATAGCAATCAGCCCCAGCATTTT.

The table lists this clone with a count of one. The chain joins TRBV28 to TRBJ1-6, with D perhaps TRBD1 (6 bases). CDR1 is MDHEN, CDR2 SYDVKM, per germline. The V gene lost 3 bases and the J gene lost 7 bases, with 10 bases spanning the gap. The CDR3 runs 14 residues. CDR3 loop: CASSFGGRNSPLHF. CDR3 bases: TGTGCCAGCAGTTTCGGGGGGCGGAATTCACCCCTCCACTTT. The full variable domain, with the rest looked up from reference TRBV28 and TRBJ1-6, is DVKVTQSSRYLVKRTGEKVFLECVQDMDHENMFWYRQDPGLGLRLIYFSYDVKMKEKGDIPEGYSVSREKKERFSLILESASTNQTSMYLCASSFGGRNSPLHFGNGTRLTVT.

V and J are TRBV6-5 and TRBJ2-7; 12 bases are a match to TRBD2. V shed 6 bases and J 5 bases; nucleotides not matched to a gene: 8. Germline lookup yields CDR1 MNHEY and CDR2 SVGAGI. The CDR3 consists of 15 residues. CDR3 residues: CASRRQLAGGDEQYF. Here the CDR3 DNA reads TGTGCCAGCAGGCGGCAACTAGCGGGGGGCGACGAGCAGTACTTC.

This clone was recorded only once. As DNA, the CDR3 is TGTGCCAGCAGTTGGGCGGGGCGGACAACGGAAGCTTTCTTT. Translating gives CASSWAGRTTEAFF. The V and J genes are TRBV27 and TRBJ1-1; tentative D call: TRBD1 (5 bases). The CDR3 is 14 amino acids. CDR1 MNHEY and CDR2 SMNVEV come from the germline V gene (reference sequence). The ends were cut back, 4 bases at V and 8 bases at J, with 17 bases in the middle.

This chain joins TRBV11-3 and TRBJ1-1, with D unresolved. The CDR3 spans 13 residues. Trimming took 5 bases from V and 8 from J, leaving 15 bases between them. CDR1 and CDR2 from the germline V gene are SGHNT and YENEEA. The CDR3 sequence is CASSPASSVEAFF. The CDR3 DNA is TGTGCCAGCAGCCCAGCTTCTAGTGTCGAAGCTTTCTTT.

The V gene is TRBV2, the J gene TRBJ1-5; 7 bases are shared with TRBD1. Per the germline V gene, CDR1 is SNHLY and CDR2 is FYNNEI. The ends lost 6 bases at V and 1 base at J; junction bases unmatched: 6. The CDR3 totals 15 residues. This CDR3 reads CASRKTGISNQPQHF. The DNA for the CDR3 is TGTGCCAGCAGGAAGACAGGGATCAGCAATCAGCCCCAGCATTTT.